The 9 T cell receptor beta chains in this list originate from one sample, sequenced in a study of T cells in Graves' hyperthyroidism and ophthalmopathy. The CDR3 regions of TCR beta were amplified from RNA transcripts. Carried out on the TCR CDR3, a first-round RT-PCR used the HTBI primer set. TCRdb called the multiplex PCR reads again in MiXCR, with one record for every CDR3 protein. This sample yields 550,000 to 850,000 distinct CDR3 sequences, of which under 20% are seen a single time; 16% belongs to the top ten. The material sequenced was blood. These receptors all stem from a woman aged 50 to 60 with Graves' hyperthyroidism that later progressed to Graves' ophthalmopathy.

The CDR3 here is CASSTTGQGSTEAFF. CDR3 bases: TGTGCCAGCAGCACCACCGGACAGGGGAGTACTGAAGCTTTCTTT. V is TRBV7-8 and J is TRBJ1-1; 9 nucleotides agree with TRBD1. V dropped 5 bases and J dropped 5; count of bases not matched to a gene: 9. The CDR3 consists of 15 residues. In germline, CDR1 is SGHVS, CDR2 FQNEAQ.

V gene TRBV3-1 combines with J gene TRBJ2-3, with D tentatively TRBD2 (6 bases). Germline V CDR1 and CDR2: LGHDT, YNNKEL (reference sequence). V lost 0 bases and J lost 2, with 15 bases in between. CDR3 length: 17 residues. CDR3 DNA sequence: TGTGCCAGCAGCCAAGATTTTCCTAGCGCCTTCACAGATACGCAGTATTTT. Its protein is CASSQDFPSAFTDTQYF.

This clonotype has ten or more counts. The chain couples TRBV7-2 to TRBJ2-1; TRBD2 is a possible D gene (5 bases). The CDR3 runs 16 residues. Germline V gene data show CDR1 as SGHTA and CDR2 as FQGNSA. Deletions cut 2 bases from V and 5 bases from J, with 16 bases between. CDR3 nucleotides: TGTGCCAGCAGCTTACTTTTCCTAGCCTCAAACAATGAGCAGTTCTTC. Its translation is CASSLLFLASNNEQFF.

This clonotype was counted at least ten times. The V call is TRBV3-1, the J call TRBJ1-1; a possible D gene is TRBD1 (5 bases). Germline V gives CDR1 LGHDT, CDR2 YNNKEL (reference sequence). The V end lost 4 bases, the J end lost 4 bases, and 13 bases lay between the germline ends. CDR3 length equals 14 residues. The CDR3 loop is CASSPGTVGTEAFF. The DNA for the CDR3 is TGTGCCAGCAGCCCCGGGACCGTCGGCACTGAAGCTTTCTTT.

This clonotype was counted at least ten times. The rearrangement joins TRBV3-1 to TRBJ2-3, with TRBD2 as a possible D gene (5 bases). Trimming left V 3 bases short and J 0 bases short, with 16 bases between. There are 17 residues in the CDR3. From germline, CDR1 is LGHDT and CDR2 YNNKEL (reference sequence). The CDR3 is CASSQAGEFSSTDTQYF. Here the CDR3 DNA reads TGTGCCAGCAGCCAGGCGGGCGAATTCTCTAGCACAGATACGCAGTATTTT.

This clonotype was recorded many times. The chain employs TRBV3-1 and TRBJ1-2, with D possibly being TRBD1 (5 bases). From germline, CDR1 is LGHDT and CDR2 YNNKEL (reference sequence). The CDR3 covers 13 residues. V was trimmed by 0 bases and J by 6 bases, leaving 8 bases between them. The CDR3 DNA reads TGTGCCAGCAGCCAAGACAGGGCGGATGGCTACACCTTC. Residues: CASSQDRADGYTF. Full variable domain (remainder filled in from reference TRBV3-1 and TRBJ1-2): DTAVSQTPKYLVTQMGNDKSIKCEQNLGHDTMYWYKQDSKKFLKIMFSYNNKELIINETVPNRFSPKSPDKAHLNLHINSLELGDSAVYFCASSQDRADGYTFGSGTRLTVV.

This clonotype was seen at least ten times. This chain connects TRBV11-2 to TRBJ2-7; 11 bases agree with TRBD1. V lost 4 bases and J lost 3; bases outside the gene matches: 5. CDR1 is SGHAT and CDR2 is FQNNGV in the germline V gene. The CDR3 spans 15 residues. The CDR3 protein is CASSSRTGGYYEQYF. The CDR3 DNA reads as TGTGCCAGCAGCTCCAGGACAGGGGGCTACTACGAGCAGTACTTC.

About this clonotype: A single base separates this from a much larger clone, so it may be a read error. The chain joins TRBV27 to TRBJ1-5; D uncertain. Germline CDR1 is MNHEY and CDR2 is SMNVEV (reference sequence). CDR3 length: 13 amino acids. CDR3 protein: CASGLEINQPQHF. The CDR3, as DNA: TGTGCCAGCGGTTTGGAGATTAATCAGCCCCAGCATTTT.

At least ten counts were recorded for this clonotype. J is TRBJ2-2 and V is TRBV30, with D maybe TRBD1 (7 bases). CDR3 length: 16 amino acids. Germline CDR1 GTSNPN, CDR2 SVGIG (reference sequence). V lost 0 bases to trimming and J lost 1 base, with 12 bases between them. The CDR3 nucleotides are TGTGCCTGGAGTGTCCCTCAGGGGGGGAACACCGGGGAGCTGTTTTTT. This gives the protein CAWSVPQGGNTGELFF.